This T cell receptor beta chain was recovered during a study of blood T cell repertoires in COVID-19 (dated by TCRdb to 2020 to 2022). Concerning the study at large: The collaborator samples originated in the United States, Italy and Spain and spanned the acute and convalescent phases of COVID-19. The material from the prospective study consisted of cDNA or gDNA derived from T cells, B-cell-depleted T cells, or PBMCs. Subjects who had been exposed to COVID-19, were actively infected with it, or had recovered from it provided the deeply sampled blood TCRbeta repertoires that made up the dataset. The repertoires were released in a freely available public database intended as a resource for research on the immune response to SARS-CoV-2. Samples came from the ongoing ImmuneRACE study (first 160 participants) plus 1,254 subjects from 6 global collaborators. Sample metadata almost always included a de-identified subject ID, COVID-19 status, age in years and sex. Where available, HLA class I and class II types were taken from metadata supplied by the sample provider and were not determined by assay-based typing.

The cysteine opens and the phenylalanine closes a CDR3 of 14 amino acids. CDR3 DNA is the only sequence kept; it has 42 bases, read in frame from the first base. The germline V and J ends show losses of 3 bases and 1 base respectively, and no gene match explains 2 bases of the junction. According to the germline V gene (reference sequence), CDR1 reads MNHNY and CDR2 reads SVGAGI. Collaborating institutions collected whole blood in K2EDTA tubes following their own protocols. For TCRbeta analysis, collaborators shipped samples in one of three forms: frozen whole blood, isolated PBMCs, or DNA extracted from either of those sample types. TCRbeta CDR3 regions were amplified from genomic DNA by means of the immunoSEQ Assay, a bias-controlled multiplex PCR. Under the source paper's analysis protocol: Within the assay, amplification of reference gene primers was used to estimate how many nucleated cells each sample contained. Sequence reads were collapsed and filtered to measure the absolute abundance of every unique TCRbeta CDR3 rearrangement. For each sample, productive Simpson clonality was calculated as the square root of Simpson's diversity index over productive rearrangements. TCRdb re-hosts the immuneACCESS table, in-frame sequences only. Its copies lack some clones; in the studies checked, an unresolved V gene accounts for under half of them, and the cause for the rest is not known. D and trimming were read from the DNA, whereas the V and J calls and clone size are those reported in that table. For this sample there are around 99,000 clones; 70% to 90% appear just once. The ten top clones hold approximately 1% of the sample.

Notes on this clone: Its antigen is not yet known. There are no base qualities to consult, and no much larger clone falls within one base.

Overall study results and their limits: Clinical and demographic metadata were provided uncurated, with the amount varying by source and participant.

The rearranged chain carries TRBV6-6 and TRBJ2-5; 7 bases in between match TRBD2. Sequences were obtained from peripheral blood. The TCR sequence derives from a human donor in a cohort sampled during active COVID-19. CDR3 region: CASSYSGGQETQYF. Read as DNA, the sequence is TGTGCCAGCAGTTATTCGGGGGGCCAAGAGACCCAGTACTTC.